A selection of T cell receptor beta chains follows, all from one sample in a study of T cells expressing NK-cell markers. TCRdb re-called the 5' RACE reads; every CDR3 protein appears as one record, without DNA. The sample table sets out 7,300 or so distinct CDR3 sequences. The material sequenced was blood T cells: a sorted CD56 or NKG2C T cell subset, CD4+ or CD8+ T cells, or bulk PBMC T cells (not recorded which). Receptors were obtained from a man aged 18-75 years in good health. The CDR3 runs from the conserved cysteine through the conserved F or W. Expanded clones get a size class; other rows say once, few or many, or leave the size out.

CDR3 protein	J gene	V gene	clone size
CASSDAAGGNNEQFF	TRBJ2-1	TRBV6-4	.
CASSERDTGELFF	TRBJ2-2	TRBV6-1	.
CASSLVSYNEQFF	TRBJ2-1	TRBV11-2	.
CASSEEQGIRSPLHF	TRBJ1-6	TRBV6-1	.
CASSYSRGGNEQFF	TRBJ2-1	TRBV6-2/TRBV6-3	.
CASSPTGGNSPLHF	TRBJ1-6	TRBV5-1	.
CSARDPGMDWGYTF	TRBJ1-2	TRBV20-1	.
CASSKQGRDTEAFF	TRBJ1-1	TRBV18	.
CASSLAWGIYPKSIQYF	TRBJ2-4	TRBV12-3/TRBV12-4	.
CARKTGGSDTGELFF	TRBJ2-2	TRBV2	.
CASGLAQNYEQYF	TRBJ2-7	TRBV12-5	.
CASTYNRGSGANVLTF	TRBJ2-6	TRBV9	.
CASSFGTGTAIGEKLFF	TRBJ1-4	TRBV7-6	.
CSVTGTGQKVGYSNYGYTF	TRBJ1-2	TRBV29-1	.
CASSLDLYNEQFF	TRBJ2-1	TRBV7-2	.
CASSPTGTTNTGELFF	TRBJ2-2	TRBV12-3/TRBV12-4	.
CASSTIERGIYNEQFF	TRBJ2-1	TRBV19	.
CASSRGGLCTDTQYF	TRBJ2-3	TRBV6-8	.
CASSEDRGEYF	TRBJ2-7	TRBV6-5	.
CASSDSDSTDTQYF	TRBJ2-3	TRBV6-4	.
CAISGDRGPYNSPLHF	TRBJ1-6	TRBV10-3	large
CASSWNTEAFF	TRBJ1-1	TRBV5-6	.
CASSPGTGDTDTQYF	TRBJ2-3	TRBV6-1	.
CASRAQGSSYEQYF	TRBJ2-7	TRBV12-3/TRBV12-4	.
CASSLMSASNTGELFF	TRBJ2-2	TRBV7-6	.
CSVPHLSGATRYGYTF	TRBJ1-2	TRBV29-1	.
CASSFSGGDYNEQFF	TRBJ2-1	TRBV6-5	.
CASSVLGGAGDTQYF	TRBJ2-3	TRBV6-4	.
CASSARQGRVELFF	TRBJ2-2	TRBV7-8	.
CASSQGLGTGGDTQYF	TRBJ2-3	TRBV3-1	.